Below are 12 T cell receptor beta chains sequenced from a single sample in a study of T cell changes during pregnancy in multiple sclerosis. Profiled with immunoSEQ multiplex PCR; TCRdb holds only in-frame clones, not every one. The sample has 40,000 to 55,000 clones; around 90% are singletons. The input for sequencing was CD4+ T cells from peripheral blood mononuclear cells, taken in the second trimester of pregnancy. These receptors came from a female donor with multiple sclerosis, enrolled in a pregnancy study.

The rearrangement uses TRBV28 and TRBJ2-1; possibly TRBD1 for D (5 bases). Germline CDR1 MDHEN, CDR2 SYDVKM. V was trimmed by 6 bases and J by 5 bases, leaving 14 bases between them. This CDR3 is built from 14 residues. The CDR3 DNA is TGTGCCAGCAGATTTTGGGGCGGACACAATGAGCAGTTCTTC. Translation: CASRFWGGHNEQFF.

The CDR3 reads CATRQEGLASEQYF. CDR3 in DNA: TGTGCCACCCGTCAGGAAGGACTAGCAAGCGAGCAGTACTTC. The J gene is TRBJ2-7, the V gene TRBV19; 8 bases line up with TRBD2. CDR1 and CDR2 from the germline V gene are LNHDA and SQIVND (reference sequence). The CDR3 sequence is 14 residues long. Trimming cost V 10 bases and J 6 bases; bases outside gene matches: 14.

The V and J genes are TRBV5-5 and TRBJ1-5; possible D gene TRBD1, 5 bases. CDR1 and CDR2 (germline): SGHKS, YYEKEE (reference sequence). This CDR3 is built from 14 residues. The ends were cut back, 0 bases at V and 6 bases at J, with 10 bases in the middle. The CDR3 here is CASSLAGGGQPQHF. The CDR3 DNA sequence: TGTGCCAGCAGCTTGGCCGGGGGGGGTCAGCCCCAGCATTTT.

Only one count was recorded for this clone. The chain has TRBV30 and TRBJ1-1, with a weak D call TRBD1 (6 bases). V was clipped by 0 bases and J by 8 bases, with 16 bases between them. CDR3 size: 14 residues. CDR1 and CDR2 from the germline V gene are GTSNPN and SVGIG (reference sequence). The CDR3 nucleotides read TGTGCCTGGAGTGTCCTGGACAGCCGAACAGAAGCTTTCTTT. Translation: CAWSVLDSRTEAFF.

J is TRBJ1-4 and V is TRBV6-5; TRBD1 might be the D (6 bases). Between the trimmed V and J ends, which lost 6 bases and 8 bases, there was a span of 16 bases. The CDR3 sequence is 14 residues long. CDR1 MNHEY and CDR2 SVGAGI come from the germline V gene. The CDR3 DNA sequence: TGTGCCAGCAGCTTAGCCAGGGGAAGGGAAAAACTGTTTTTT. Encoded protein: CASSLARGREKLFF.

This sequence joins TRBV7-2 and TRBJ1-2, with 7 positions matching TRBD1. Losses at the gene ends were 6 bases for V and 11 bases for J; bases not matched to a gene: 12. This CDR3 is 13 amino acids long. Germline CDR1 is SGHTA and CDR2 is FQGNSA. The CDR3 sequence is CASSEGQPGRYTF. CDR3 in DNA: TGTGCCAGCAGTGAGGGACAGCCCGGGCGATACACCTTC.

This clone showed up just a few times. The rearrangement links TRBV6-6 to TRBJ2-1, with D possibly matching TRBD1 (5 bases). This CDR3 has 15 amino acids. Trimming pared 0 bases from V and 4 bases from J, leaving 10 bases between. CDR1 is MNHNY and CDR2 is SVGAGI in the germline V gene (reference sequence). The CDR3 protein is CASSYSPGIYNEQFF. In DNA, the CDR3 is TGTGCCAGCAGTTACTCTCCAGGGATTTACAATGAGCAGTTCTTC.

The V and J genes are TRBV5-4 and TRBJ2-2; D uncertain. V shed 0 bases and J shed 5 bases, with 5 bases lying between them. Per germline, CDR1 SGHNT and CDR2 YYREEE (reference sequence). The CDR3 spans 13 residues. CDR3 sequence reads: CASSLASTGELFF. CDR3 DNA sequence: TGTGCCAGCAGCTTGGCGTCGACCGGGGAGCTGTTTTTT.

This clone appeared a few times. This chain connects TRBV19 to TRBJ1-1; the D gene is possibly TRBD1 (5 bases). The CDR3 runs 12 residues. Germline V lookup: CDR1 LNHDA, CDR2 SQIVND (reference sequence). V was clipped by 7 bases and J by 4 bases, with 10 bases between them. The CDR3 sequence: CASTPQGTEAFF. CDR3 sequence (DNA): TGTGCCAGTACCCCCCAGGGCACTGAAGCTTTCTTT.

The V gene is TRBV18, the J gene TRBJ2-3; the D gene is possibly TRBD1 (5 bases). CDR1 and CDR2 (germline): KGHSH, LQKENI. Trimming removed 3 bases at V and 5 bases at J, with 15 bases between. This CDR3 comprises 15 residues. The CDR3 loop reads CASSPSVRDQDTQYF. The CDR3 coding sequence is TGTGCCAGCTCACCGTCGGTCAGGGATCAAGATACGCAGTATTTT.

The chain links TRBV19 to TRBJ1-5; D is possibly TRBD1 (5 bases). Trimming took off 7 bases at V and 5 bases at J, with 21 bases between the two ends. The germline V gene has CDR1 LNHDA and CDR2 SQIVND (reference sequence). The CDR3 spans 16 residues. The CDR3 loop is CASNPRRTMLDQPQHF. DNA for the CDR3: TGTGCCAGTAACCCACGCCGGACAATGTTGGATCAGCCCCAGCATTTT.

The rearrangement joins TRBV5-1 to TRBJ1-1; D gene ambiguous. The CDR3 contains 13 residues. The V gene's germline CDR1 is SGHRS and CDR2 YFSETQ. V gave up 4 bases and J gave up 1 base, with 8 bases separating them. In DNA, the CDR3 is TGCGCCAGCAGCCCAGGTTCGAACACTGAAGCTTTCTTT. This codes for CASSPGSNTEAFF.